This entry features one T cell receptor (beta chain) sequence. Antigen unknown. Combining a sample-barcoded 5' primer with a J-beta primer mix, a second PCR ran for roughly 7 to 11 cycles. TCRdb analysed the 5' RACE reads with MiXCR anew, one entry per CDR3 protein. The sample contains about 730,000 distinct CDR3 sequences, approximately 43% of which appear only once. The sample is drawn from a study of blood T cells in healthy people across ages. Study-wide points: More naive CD4+ cells and higher diversity marked long-lived donors relative to aged donors. TCR beta diversity correlated strongly with naive T cell percentage.

CDR1 is SGHRS and CDR2 is YFSETQ in the germline V gene. The CDR3 is 14 residues long. V was cut by 0 bases and J by 3 bases, with 7 bases left in between. PBMCs, at least 6.5 million per sample, were isolated. This clonotype was sampled from a woman aged 55-70 years in good health. The V gene is TRBV5-1, the J gene TRBJ2-4; D uncertain. Material for sequencing was blood. The CDR3 region is CASSLDSSKNIQYF. In DNA, the CDR3 is TGCGCCAGCAGCTTGGATTCTAGCAAAAACATTCAGTACTTC.